The present T cell receptor beta chain was sequenced within a study of blood T cell repertoires in COVID-19. Whole-study context: Researchers got acute and convalescent COVID-19 samples from the United States, Italy and Spain. Nucleic acid was either cDNA or gDNA, and it came from T cells, B-cell-depleted T cells, or PBMCs.

The junction had 13 bases not matched to a gene; V was cut back by 3 bases and J by 4 bases. The CDR3 sequence is 17 residues long. CDR1 is MGHRA, CDR2 YSYEKL, per germline. Original methodology: Estimation of nucleated cell counts was performed using reference gene primer amplification. The data were produced by immunoSEQ multiplex PCR, yet TCRdb's version contains in-frame clones alone and is incomplete. V and J calls and clone size are given by that table; D and trimming were obtained from the DNA. The sample consists of under 250,000 clones, about nine tenths of them appearing once. The sequence was collected from a woman aged 40-49 years with acute or convalescent COVID-19. The source material was peripheral blood. The gene calls are TRBV4-1 and TRBJ2-3; 7 nucleotides align to TRBD2. The CDR3 DNA reads TGCGCCAGCAGCCAGCAACCCTCGGGGGGTCCCCCAGATACGCAGTATTTT. Amino acids: CASSQQPSGGPPDTQYF.